The sequence of this T cell receptor (beta chain) was determined in a study of regulatory T cells in long-lasting Graves disease. The time point is: newly diagnosed GD, antithyroid drugs for less than 3 months. The TCR library was made from RNA that had been extracted from PBMCs in TRIzol. CDR1 is GTSNPN, CDR2 SVGIG, per germline (reference sequence). V was clipped by 2 bases and J by 2 bases; unmatched bases: 7. The CDR3 sequence is 15 residues long. Arm-PCR of CDR3 regions with iRepertoire HTBI primers generated TCR beta libraries. TCRdb processed the multiplex PCR reads anew with MiXCR; each CDR3 protein has one entry. This table has more than 350,000 distinct CDR3 sequences, just under 15% appearing once. The sample was also linked to a second study, of T cells in Graves' hyperthyroidism and ophthalmopathy.

The sequences come from peripheral blood mononuclear cells (PBMCs), collected at new diagnosis, from a patient treated with antithyroid drugs. This chain links TRBV30 with TRBJ2-3, with 7 bases identical to TRBD2. The receptor was derived from a woman aged 25 to 39 with Graves disease. This CDR3 is CAWSQSSGFTDTQYF. The DNA of the CDR3 is TGTGCCTGGAGTCAGTCTAGCGGATTCACAGATACGCAGTATTTT.